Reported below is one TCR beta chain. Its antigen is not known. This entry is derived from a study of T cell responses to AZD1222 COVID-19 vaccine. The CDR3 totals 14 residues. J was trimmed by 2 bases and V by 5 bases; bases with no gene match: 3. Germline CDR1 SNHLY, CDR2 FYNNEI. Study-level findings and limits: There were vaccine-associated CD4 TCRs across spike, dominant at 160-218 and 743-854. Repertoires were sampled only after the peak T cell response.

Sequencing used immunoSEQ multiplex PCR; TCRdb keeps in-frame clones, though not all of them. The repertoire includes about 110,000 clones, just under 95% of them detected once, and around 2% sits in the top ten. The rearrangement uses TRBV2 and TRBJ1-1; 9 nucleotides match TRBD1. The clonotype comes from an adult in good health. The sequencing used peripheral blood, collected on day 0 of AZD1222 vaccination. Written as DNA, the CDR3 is TGTGCCAGCAGTATACAGGGGGCTAACACTGAAGCTTTCTTT. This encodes CASSIQGANTEAFF.